The 20 T cell receptor beta chains in this list originate from one sample, sequenced in a study of tumor-infiltrating lymphocytes in primary liver carcinoma. The template, about 540 ng total RNA, yielded TCR beta cDNA made with a constant-region primer. Construction of TCR beta libraries relied on three successive nested multiplex PCR rounds employing slightly modified ARM-PCR. Forward primers for TRBV1-TRBV30 and a C-beta reverse primer served the first two PCR rounds, at about 10 cycles each. TCRdb re-called the multiplex PCR reads with MiXCR, one entry per CDR3 protein. The sample includes some 120,000 distinct CDR3 sequences, 55% to 75% of them seen just once. Unsorted bulk tissue, about 19-30 mg of it, served as the source for co-extraction of RNA and DNA. The sample taken for sequencing was liver tumor tissue from sampling region 1. Specified subset: tumor region T1, superior pole. These TCRs come from a woman aged 55-75 years with primary liver carcinoma and hepatitis B virus infection.

On this clonotype itself: A much larger clonotype is one base distant, so this may be a read error. The chain joins TRBV29-1 to TRBJ1-1; maybe TRBD1 (5 bases). The CDR3 sequence is 13 residues long. Deletions cut 2 bases from V and 12 bases from J, with 19 bases between. Germline V gene sequence: CDR1 SQVTM, CDR2 ANQGSEA. The CDR3 loop reads CSVESAGRFETFF. The CDR3 nucleotides are TGCAGCGTTGAATCTGCAGGGAGGTTCGAAACTTTCTTT.

Turning to this clonotype: An end of the junction does not agree with germline; a read error may underlie this. The chain carries TRBV29-1 and TRBJ2-1, with 7 bases identical to TRBD2. Germline V lookup: CDR1 SQVTM, CDR2 ANQGSEA. The CDR3 is made up of 14 amino acids. This CDR3 reads CSVAGTNGKYEKFF. For the CDR3, the DNA is TGCAGCGTTGCAGGGACTAACGGGAAGTATGAGAAGTTCTTC.

This clonotype has a count of ten or more. The V call is TRBV4-2, the J call TRBJ2-3; possible D gene TRBD2, 6 bases. The germline V and J ends were trimmed by 1 base and 8 bases, with 16 bases remaining between them. The CDR3 covers 15 residues. The germline gives CDR1 LGHNA, CDR2 YNFKEQ. CDR3: CASSQGGLAEGTQYF. DNA of the CDR3: TGTGCCAGCAGCCAAGGGGGACTGGCCGAAGGTACGCAGTATTTT.

The table lists this clonotype with a few counts. An end of the junction does not agree with germline; a read error may underlie this. The chain employs TRBV11-3 and TRBJ2-2; TRBD2 agrees at 10 bases. Germline V gene data show CDR1 as SGHNT and CDR2 as YENEEA. The CDR3 loop spans 11 amino acids. In DNA form, the CDR3 reads TGTGCCAGCAACTTAGCGGGGGGGCTGTTTTTT. This encodes CASNLAGGLFF.

A note on this clonotype: A much bigger clone sits one base away, suggesting this may be a read error. No conserved phenylalanine or tryptophan is present at the end of the CDR3, so a read error is the likely explanation. The chain is built from TRBV6-1 and TRBJ1-5; a possible D gene is TRBD1 (6 bases). The CDR3 runs 15 residues. Trimming took 5 bases from V and 3 from J, leaving 14 bases between them. CDR1 and CDR2 (germline): MNHNS, SASEGT. CDR3 sequence: CASSQNRASNQPQHS. The CDR3, as DNA: TGTGCCAGCAGTCAGAACAGGGCATCCAATCAGCCCCAGCATTCT.

This clonotype was recorded once. The chain links TRBV29-1 to TRBJ1-5; a weak D match, TRBD1 (5 bases). This CDR3 has 12 residues. CDR1 is SQVTM and CDR2 is ANQGSEA in the germline V gene. Trimming stripped 5 bases from V and 5 bases from J, with 10 bases between. DNA of the CDR3: TGCAGCGTTAGGACAAGGGATCAGCCCCAGCATTTT. The encoded protein is CSVRTRDQPQHF.

Notes on this clonotype: Here the CDR3 omits its conserved ending phenylalanine or tryptophan, so a read error is the likely source. The limits of the CDR3 on the DNA are not certain, so only TCRdb's listed CDR3 is given. The chain uses TRBV5-1 and TRBJ1-4; the table's D call, TRBD1, has no DNA check behind it. A total of 13 residues make up the CDR3, ends included. Germline CDR1 reads SGHRS; CDR2 reads YFSETQ. CDR3 residues: CASSLEGNEKLVY.

This clonotype appeared many times. This sequence joins TRBV4-1 and TRBJ2-3; TRBD2 agrees at 8 bases. Germline assignment: CDR1 MGHRA and CDR2 YSYEKL. V was clipped by 3 bases and J by 4 bases; unmatched bases: 3. The CDR3 extends over 14 amino acids. CDR3: CASSHREGPDTQYF. The CDR3 bases are TGCGCCAGCAGCCACCGGGAGGGCCCAGATACGCAGTATTTT.

This clonotype was seen ten or more times. The chain uses TRBV29-1 and TRBJ1-1; 9 nucleotides align to TRBD1. The CDR3 extends over 12 amino acids. The ends lost 5 bases at V and 4 bases at J; junction bases unmatched: 2. Germline V gives CDR1 SQVTM, CDR2 ANQGSEA. The CDR3 spells CSVSTGGTEAFF. CDR3 sequence (DNA): TGCAGCGTTTCGACAGGGGGCACTGAAGCTTTCTTT.

This clonotype was detected many times. The rearrangement uses TRBV5-1 and TRBJ1-5; a possible D gene is TRBD1 (5 bases). This CDR3 has 15 residues. V dropped 3 bases and J dropped 2 bases, with 12 bases sitting between them. Germline V gene sequence: CDR1 SGHRS, CDR2 YFSETQ. The CDR3 protein is CASSSGGGRNQPQHF. As DNA, the CDR3 is TGCGCCAGCAGCTCCGGCGGGGGTCGCAATCAGCCCCAGCATTTT.

Of note for this clonotype: This may stem from a read error, because a much larger clone lies one nucleotide away. The V and J genes are TRBV6-2 or TRBV6-3 and TRBJ2-3; D is tentatively TRBD1 or TRBD2 (5 bases each). This CDR3 region has 15 residues. V was shortened by 7 bases and J by 4 bases, with 18 bases between the two germline ends. Germline CDR1 is MNHEY and CDR2 is SVGEGT. The CDR3 nucleotides are TGTGCCAGCAAGGGGAGCGCCACCCCCCCAGATACGCAGTATTTT. Translating it yields CASKGSATPPDTQYF.

This rearrangement joins TRBV28 to TRBJ2-1, with TRBD2 matching 7 bases. In germline, CDR1 is MDHEN, CDR2 SYDVKM. The CDR3 has 16 residues. V lost 7 bases to trimming and J lost 7 bases; unmatched junction nucleotides: 16. This CDR3 reads CASTATSVRSTNEQFF. CDR3 nucleotides: TGTGCCAGCACCGCCACTAGCGTGAGATCTACTAATGAGCAGTTCTTC. Filled out from reference TRBV28 and TRBJ2-1, the complete variable domain reads DVKVTQSSRYLVKRTGEKVFLECVQDMDHENMFWYRQDPGLGLRLIYFSYDVKMKEKGDIPEGYSVSREKKERFSLILESASTNQTSMYLCASTATSVRSTNEQFFGPGTRLTVL.

This clonotype appeared a few times. This chain uses TRBV11-3 with TRBJ2-5; D is uncertain. This CDR3 is built from 13 residues. Trimming removed 6 bases from V and 5 bases from J, with 13 bases in between. Germline V lookup: CDR1 SGHNT, CDR2 YENEEA. In nucleotides, the CDR3 is TGTGCCAGCAGTCTAATCTGGGCGGAGACCCAGTACTTC. Translation: CASSLIWAETQYF.

As regards this clonotype: Being one base from a much bigger clone, this may be a read error. The CDR3 DNA follows: TGTGCCAGCACGGCAGGGCGCAATCAGCTCCAGCATTTT. This encodes CASTAGRNQLQHF. V usage is TRBV6-5 and J usage is TRBJ1-5, with D tentatively TRBD1 (5 bases). Germline CDR1 is MNHEY and CDR2 is SVGAGI. The CDR3 has 13 amino acids.

Remarks on this clonotype: This is likely a read error, given that the CDR3 carries no conserved phenylalanine or tryptophan at its end. CDR3 in amino acids: CASSRQGSSYVQYI. The CDR3, as DNA: TGTGCCAGCAGTCGACAGGGTTCATCCTACGTGCAGTACATT. This chain joins TRBV6-1 and TRBJ2-7, with 7 positions matching TRBD1. There are 14 residues in the CDR3. The germline V gene encodes CDR1 MNHNS and CDR2 SASEGT.

The chain joins TRBV12-3 or TRBV12-4 to TRBJ2-6; D uncertain. The CDR3 extends over 14 amino acids. V was shortened by 5 bases and J by 12 bases, with 17 bases between the two germline ends. In nucleotides, the CDR3 is TGTGCCAGCAGTGAGGCTCAGTCGGTTCGCGTCCTGACTTTC. Protein: CASSEAQSVRVLTF.

The rearrangement links TRBV29-1 to TRBJ2-3, with D perhaps matching TRBD2 (5 bases). Per germline, CDR1 SQVTM and CDR2 ANQGSEA. The CDR3 consists of 13 residues. Trimming shortened V by 5 bases and J by 7 bases, and 16 bases separated the two germline ends. The CDR3 here is CSVKKAGTHTQYF. Here the CDR3 DNA reads TGCAGCGTTAAGAAGGCGGGTACACATACGCAGTATTTT.

As regards this clonotype: A single base separates this from a much larger clone, so it may be a read error. The rearrangement uses TRBV12-3 or TRBV12-4 and TRBJ1-5, with a weak D call TRBD1 (5 bases). The ends were cut back, 6 bases at V and 4 bases at J, with 13 bases in the middle. The CDR3 has 14 amino acids. CDR3 in DNA: TGTGCCAGCAGGCCACCAGGGACGAATCAGCCCCAGCATTTT. This gives the protein CASRPPGTNQPQHF.

Note on this clonotype: One end of the junction does not line up with germline, which may come from a read error. The genes are TRBV11-2 and TRBJ2-1; D is unresolved. The CDR3 is 16 amino acids. CDR1 is SGHAT and CDR2 is FQNNGV in the germline V gene. The CDR3 DNA reads TGTGCCAGCAGCTTGGGCGTCGAGAGGTCCGACAATGAGCGGTTCTTC. Translating it yields CASSLGVERSDNERFF.

With regard to this clonotype: A much larger clone lies one base from this, so it may be a read error. This chain connects TRBV29-1 to TRBJ1-2; no clear D. The germline V gene has CDR1 SQVTM and CDR2 ANQGSEA. The CDR3 has 12 amino acids. CDR3 region: CSTDGPNYGFTF. CDR3 in DNA: TGCAGCACGGACGGACCAAACTATGGCTTCACCTTC.